This T cell receptor (beta chain) was identified in a study of T cell changes during pregnancy in multiple sclerosis. Clones were sequenced by immunoSEQ multiplex PCR, and TCRdb holds only the in-frame ones, with some missing. Of approximately 100,000 clones listed, 91% are singletons. The CDR3 has 12 residues. V lost 6 bases to trimming and J lost 4 bases, with 10 bases between them. In germline, CDR1 is WSHSY, CDR2 SAAADI. The genes are TRBV10-2 and TRBJ2-7, with D tentatively TRBD1 (6 bases). The specimen was peripheral blood, collected in the second trimester of pregnancy. The receptor comes from a female donor with multiple sclerosis, enrolled in a pregnancy study. The CDR3 sequence: CASSITGYEQYF. CDR3 in DNA: TGCGCCAGCAGCATTACAGGGTACGAGCAGTACTTC.